This TCR beta chain was profiled in a study of T cell repertoires in cytomegalovirus infection. This CDR3 comprises 14 residues. CDR1 MNHEY and CDR2 SVGEGT come from the germline V gene. J lost 5 bases, V lost 4 bases, and 5 bases had no gene match. TCRdb used MiXCR to reprocess the reads, holding one entry per CDR3 protein. Here the sample spans just under 550,000 distinct CDR3 sequences, approximately 25% being singletons. The chain uses TRBV6-2 or TRBV6-3 and TRBJ2-1, with 7 bases identical to TRBD2. Sequenced material: PBMCs. This receptor was obtained from a human donor in good health (CMV status not recorded). Some clones in this sample may be carry-over from other donors' samples. CDR3 in amino acids: CASSLGLTNNEQFF. The CDR3 DNA sequence: TGTGCCAGCAGTTTGGGACTAACTAACAATGAGCAGTTCTTC.